Listed below are T cell receptor beta chains from one sample, sequenced in a study of blood T cell repertoires in COVID-19. Some clones are missing from TCRdb's copy, which holds only in-frame ones; the method was immunoSEQ multiplex PCR. The sample consists of roughly 100,000 clones, 75% to 85% of them appearing once. Sequenced: peripheral blood. The receptors stem from a woman older than 75 with acute or convalescent COVID-19. The CDR3 runs from the conserved cysteine through the conserved F or W. The D gene is left open where the match is weak. Expanded clones get a size class; other rows say once, few or many, or leave the size out.

j_call d_call v_call clone_size cdr3_aa cdr3_nt
TRBJ2-2 TRBD2 TRBV6-2/TRBV6-3 - CASSPGLAGAGELFF TGTGCCAGCAGCCCCGGGTTAGCGGGGGCCGGGGAGCTGTTTTTT
TRBJ2-2 TRBD1 TRBV7-2 - CASSLAPRMGQGYSGELFF TGTGCCAGCAGCTTAGCCCCTCGGATGGGACAGGGTTATTCCGGGGAGCTGTTTTTT
TRBJ2-1 TRBD2 TRBV5-1 - CASSPRLAGYNEQFF TGCGCCAGCAGCCCTCGACTAGCGGGATACAATGAGCAGTTCTTC
TRBJ1-5 - TRBV2 - CASSGSGGWNRPQHF TGTGCCAGCAGTGGAAGTGGGGGGTGGAATCGGCCCCAGCATTTT
TRBJ1-2 - TRBV12-3/TRBV12-4 - CASSLEGFSGYTF TGTGCCAGCAGTTTGGAGGGTTTTTCTGGCTACACCTTC
TRBJ1-6 TRBD1 TRBV18 - CASSVTGVGNSPLHF TGTGCCAGCTCAGTTACAGGGGTGGGTAATTCACCCCTCCACTTT
TRBJ1-6 - TRBV7-2 - CASSSQSGYNSPLHF TGTGCCAGCAGCTCCCAGTCAGGGTATAATTCACCCCTCCACTTT
TRBJ2-3 TRBD2 TRBV30 - CAWSVGAGGGADTQYF TGTGCCTGGAGTGTAGGGGCGGGAGGAGGCGCAGATACGCAGTATTTT
TRBJ1-4 TRBD1 TRBV28 - CASSWDRGQTNEKLFF TGTGCCAGCAGTTGGGACAGGGGGCAAACTAATGAAAAACTGTTTTTT
TRBJ1-2 - TRBV25-1 - CASSDSYYGYTF TGTGCCAGCAGTGACAGTTACTATGGCTACACCTTC
TRBJ1-5 - TRBV2 - CASSPSTPSNQPQHF TGTGCCAGCAGCCCCTCGACACCTAGCAATCAGCCCCAGCATTTT
TRBJ1-6 - TRBV27 few CASSPLGPFSPLHF TGTGCCAGCAGCCCATTGGGGCCCTTTTCGCCCCTCCACTTT
TRBJ1-6 - TRBV3-1/TRBV3-2 - CASSDRSSYNSPLHF TGTGCCAGCAGTGACAGGAGCTCCTATAATTCACCCCTCCACTTT
TRBJ2-1 TRBD2 TRBV10-2 - CASSSGVDNEQFF TGCGCCAGCAGTAGCGGGGTCGACAATGAGCAGTTCTTC
TRBJ2-4 TRBD1 TRBV10-3 few CATRDSAAKNIQYF TGTGCCACCAGGGACAGCGCAGCCAAAAACATTCAGTACTTC
TRBJ2-5 - TRBV7-7 - CASSLGGGTEETQYF TGTGCTAGCAGCTTAGGCGGCGGGACAGAAGAGACCCAGTACTTC
TRBJ2-3 - TRBV9 - CASSATSHEADTQYF TGTGCCAGCAGCGCGACTAGTCATGAGGCAGATACGCAGTATTTT
TRBJ2-7 TRBD1 TRBV5-1 few CASSLSIPGQGAYEQYF TGCGCCAGCAGCCTTTCGATCCCGGGACAGGGGGCCTACGAGCAGTACTTC
TRBJ1-6 - TRBV19 - CASSIGQGYSPLHF TGTGCCAGTAGTATCGGGCAGGGCTATTCACCCCTCCACTTT
TRBJ2-7 TRBD1 TRBV6-5 - CASTSDRGPYEQYF TGTGCCAGCACCTCGGACAGGGGACCCTACGAGCAGTACTTC
TRBJ1-2 TRBD1 TRBV2 once CASSLDRGAGYTF TGTGCCAGCAGTCTGGACAGGGGGGCTGGCTACACCTTC
TRBJ2-2 - TRBV10-1 - CASVGRGGTGELFF TGCGCCAGCGTGGGCCGGGGTGGGACCGGGGAGCTGTTTTTT
TRBJ2-7 TRBD1 TRBV9 - CASSVGTGRHEQCF TGTGCCAGCAGCGTCGGGACAGGGAGACACGAGCAGTGCTTC
TRBJ2-2 TRBD2 TRBV5-1 - CASSLGRLAGVIGELFF TGCGCCAGCAGCTTGGGCCGACTAGCGGGAGTGATCGGGGAGCTGTTTTTT
TRBJ2-7 - TRBV4-1 - CASSRTGDEQYF TGCGCCAGCAGCCGTACGGGGGACGAGCAGTACTTC
TRBJ2-5 - TRBV20-1 - CSAKGGVPQYF TGCAGTGCTAAAGGGGGGGTCCCCCAGTACTTC
TRBJ2-1 TRBD2 TRBV15 - CATSREGGLAGRNEQFF TGTGCCACCAGCAGAGAGGGGGGACTAGCGGGAAGAAATGAGCAGTTCTTC
TRBJ1-2 TRBD1 TRBV2 - CASISWGQGFGYTF TGTGCCAGCATCTCCTGGGGACAGGGATTTGGCTACACCTTC
TRBJ1-1 - TRBV7-3 - CASRETGFNTEAFF TGTGCCAGCCGCGAAACCGGGTTCAACACTGAAGCTTTCTTT
TRBJ1-2 - TRBV7-9 - CASSLAARGYGYTF TGTGCCAGCAGCTTAGCGGCCCGGGGCTATGGCTACACCTTC
TRBJ2-7 - TRBV4-2 - CASSQGAQDYEQYF TGTGCCAGCAGCCAAGGGGCCCAAGACTACGAGCAGTACTTC
TRBJ1-3 - TRBV18 few CASSLGGVGNTIYF TGTGCCAGCTCACTAGGAGGGGTCGGAAACACCATATATTTT
TRBJ2-6 - TRBV5-8 - CASSFYQTGANVLTF TGTGCCAGCAGCTTTTACCAGACTGGGGCCAACGTCCTGACTTTC
TRBJ2-1 TRBD2 TRBV30 - CAWKREVGYNEQFF TGTGCCTGGAAGCGGGAGGTGGGATACAATGAGCAGTTCTTC
TRBJ2-3 TRBD2 TRBV6-4 - CASRLAGGSTDTQYF TGTGCCAGCCGGCTAGCGGGAGGATCCACAGATACGCAGTATTTT
TRBJ2-7 TRBD2 TRBV5-1 - CASSFDLAGGLEQYF TGCGCCAGCAGCTTTGATCTAGCGGGGGGGCTTGAGCAGTACTTC
TRBJ2-1 TRBD2 TRBV7-8 - CASSLRAGGTYNEQFF TGTGCCAGCAGCTTACGAGCGGGAGGGACTTACAATGAGCAGTTCTTC
TRBJ1-1 - TRBV19 - CASSIDVRAEAFF TGTGCCAGTAGTATAGACGTGCGGGCTGAAGCTTTCTTT
TRBJ1-4 - TRBV27 - CASSSQQVANEKLFF TGTGCCAGCAGTTCCCAACAGGTTGCTAATGAAAAACTGTTTTTT
TRBJ1-2 - TRBV12-5 once CASGLAVQGGYTF TGTGCTAGTGGTTTGGCCGTCCAGGGTGGCTACACCTTC
TRBJ2-1 TRBD2 TRBV28 - CASSLGTSGRTQFF TGTGCCAGCAGTTTAGGGACTAGCGGGAGGACACAGTTCTTC
TRBJ2-5 - TRBV24-1 few CATSLSGGGSEETQYF TGTGCCACCAGCTTAAGTGGGGGAGGTAGCGAAGAGACCCAGTACTTC
TRBJ1-2 - TRBV3-1/TRBV3-2 - CASSPTGNNIAGYTF TGTGCCAGCAGTCCCACGGGGAACAATATCGCTGGCTACACCTTC
TRBJ1-6 - TRBV5-6 - CASRGHNNSPLHF TGTGCCAGCCGGGGACATAACAATTCACCCCTCCACTTT
TRBJ2-3 - TRBV5-1 - CASSWGSGDTQYF TGCGCCAGCAGCTGGGGGAGCGGGGATACGCAGTATTTT